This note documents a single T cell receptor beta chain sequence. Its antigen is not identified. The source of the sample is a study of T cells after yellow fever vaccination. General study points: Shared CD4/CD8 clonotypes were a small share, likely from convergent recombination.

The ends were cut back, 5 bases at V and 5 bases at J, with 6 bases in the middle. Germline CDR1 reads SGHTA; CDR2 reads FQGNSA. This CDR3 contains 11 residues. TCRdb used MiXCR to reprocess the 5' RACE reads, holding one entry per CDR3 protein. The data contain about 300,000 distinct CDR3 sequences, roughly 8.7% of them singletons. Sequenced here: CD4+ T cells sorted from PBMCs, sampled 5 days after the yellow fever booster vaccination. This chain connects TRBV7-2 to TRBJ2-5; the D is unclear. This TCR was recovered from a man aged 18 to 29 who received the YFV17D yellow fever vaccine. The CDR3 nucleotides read TGTGCCAGCAGCATCTTGGAGACCCAGTACTTC. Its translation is CASSILETQYF.